The TCR beta chain under discussion was sequenced for a study of cytomegalovirus exposure and HLA in healthy donors. The primer mix had 60 Vbeta and 13 Jbeta primers. Data came from immunoSEQ multiplex PCR; TCRdb stores just in-frame clones and leaves some out. Of under 200,000 clones listed, roughly 79% are singletons. The CDR3 extends over 13 amino acids. CDR1 and CDR2 from the germline V gene are MNHEY and SVGAGI. The V and J ends lost 3 bases and 3 bases, in that order; junction bases with no gene match: 1. This receptor was identified in a male donor in good health and CMV-seropositive. The J gene is TRBJ2-7, the V gene TRBV6-5; 8 bases line up with TRBD1. Sequencing was done on a sample of PBMCs. The CDR3 reads CASSYDRGYEQYF. CDR3 DNA sequence: TGTGCCAGCAGTTATGACAGGGGCTACGAGCAGTACTTC.